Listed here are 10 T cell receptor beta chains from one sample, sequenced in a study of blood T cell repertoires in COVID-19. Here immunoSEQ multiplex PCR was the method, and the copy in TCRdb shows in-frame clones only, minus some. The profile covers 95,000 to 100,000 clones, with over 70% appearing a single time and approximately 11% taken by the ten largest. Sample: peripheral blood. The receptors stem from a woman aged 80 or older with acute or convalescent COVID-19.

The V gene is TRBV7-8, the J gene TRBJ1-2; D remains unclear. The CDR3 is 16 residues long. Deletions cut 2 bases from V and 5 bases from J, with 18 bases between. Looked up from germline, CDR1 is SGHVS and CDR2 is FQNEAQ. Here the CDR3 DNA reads TGTGCCAGCAGCTTAATTGGCTTGGAGGGAAGTTATGGCTACACCTTC. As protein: CASSLIGLEGSYGYTF.

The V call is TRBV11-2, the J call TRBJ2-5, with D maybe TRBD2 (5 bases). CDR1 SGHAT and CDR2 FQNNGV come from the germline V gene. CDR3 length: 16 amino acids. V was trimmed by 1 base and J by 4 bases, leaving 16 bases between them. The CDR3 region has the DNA TGTGCCAGCAGCTTAGCGGACCGGGGATGGGGAGAGACCCAGTACTTC. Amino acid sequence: CASSLADRGWGETQYF.

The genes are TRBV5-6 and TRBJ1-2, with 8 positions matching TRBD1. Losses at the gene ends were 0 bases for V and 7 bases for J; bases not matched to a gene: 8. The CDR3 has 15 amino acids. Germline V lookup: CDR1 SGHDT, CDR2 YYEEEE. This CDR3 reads CASSLESDRGRGYTF. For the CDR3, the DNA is TGTGCCAGCAGCTTGGAGAGTGACAGGGGACGTGGCTACACCTTC.

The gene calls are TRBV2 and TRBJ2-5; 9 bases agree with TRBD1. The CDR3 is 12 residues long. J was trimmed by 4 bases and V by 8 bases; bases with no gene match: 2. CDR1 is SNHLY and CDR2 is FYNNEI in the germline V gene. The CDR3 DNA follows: TGTGCCAGCCTGGGACAGGGAGAGACCCAGTACTTC. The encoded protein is CASLGQGETQYF.

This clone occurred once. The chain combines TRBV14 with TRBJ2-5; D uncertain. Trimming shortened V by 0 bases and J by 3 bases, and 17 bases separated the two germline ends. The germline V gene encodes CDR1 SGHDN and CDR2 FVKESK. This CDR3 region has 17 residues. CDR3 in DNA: TGTGCCAGCAGCCAAGATAATTGGCAGGCAGGAAAAGAGACCCAGTACTTC. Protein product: CASSQDNWQAGKETQYF.

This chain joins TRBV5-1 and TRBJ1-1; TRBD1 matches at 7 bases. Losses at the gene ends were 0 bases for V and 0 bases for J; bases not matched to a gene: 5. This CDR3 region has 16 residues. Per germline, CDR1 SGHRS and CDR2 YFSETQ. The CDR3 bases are TGCGCCAGCAGCTTGGGCAGGGGGAACATGAACACTGAAGCTTTCTTT. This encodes CASSLGRGNMNTEAFF. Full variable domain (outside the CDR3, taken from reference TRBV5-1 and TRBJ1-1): KAGVTQTPRYLIKTRGQQVTLSCSPISGHRSVSWYQQTPGQGLQFLFEYFSETQRNKGNFPGRFSGRQFSNSRSEMNVSTLELGDSALYLCASSLGRGNMNTEAFFGQGTRLTVV.

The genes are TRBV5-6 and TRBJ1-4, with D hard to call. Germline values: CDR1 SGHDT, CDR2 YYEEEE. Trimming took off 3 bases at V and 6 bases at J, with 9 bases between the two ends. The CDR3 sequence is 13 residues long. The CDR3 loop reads CASSSGGYEKLFF. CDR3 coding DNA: TGTGCCAGCAGCTCTGGCGGGTATGAAAAACTGTTTTTT.

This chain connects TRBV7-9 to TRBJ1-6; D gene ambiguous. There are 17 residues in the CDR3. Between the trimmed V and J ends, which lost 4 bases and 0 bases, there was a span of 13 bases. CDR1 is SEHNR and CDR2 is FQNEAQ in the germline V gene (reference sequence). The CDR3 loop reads CASSSPTDSSYNSPLHF. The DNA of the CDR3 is TGTGCCAGCAGCTCCCCGACTGATTCCTCCTATAATTCACCCCTCCACTTT.

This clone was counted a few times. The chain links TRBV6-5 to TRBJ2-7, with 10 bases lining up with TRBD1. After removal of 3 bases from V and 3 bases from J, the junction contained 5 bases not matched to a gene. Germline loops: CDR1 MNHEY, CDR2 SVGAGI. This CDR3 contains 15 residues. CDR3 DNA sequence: TGTGCCAGCAGTTATTCGTGGACAGGGGGCTACGAGCAGTACTTC. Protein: CASSYSWTGGYEQYF.

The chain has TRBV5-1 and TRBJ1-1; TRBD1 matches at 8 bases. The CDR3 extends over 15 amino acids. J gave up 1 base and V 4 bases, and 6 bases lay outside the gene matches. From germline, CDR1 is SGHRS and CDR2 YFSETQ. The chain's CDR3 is CASSHGQGRNTEAFF. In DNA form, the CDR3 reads TGCGCCAGCAGCCACGGACAGGGACGGAACACTGAAGCTTTCTTT.